This T cell receptor (beta chain) was captured by sequencing in a study of OX40 agonist ivuxolimab in advanced cancers. Whole-study results and caveats: Normalized T-cell clonal expansion was also low in some nonresponders.

Sequencing used immunoSEQ multiplex PCR; TCRdb keeps in-frame clones, though not all of them. The table shows 53,000 or so clones, with around 87% occurring only once. Germline CDR1 and CDR2: MNHNS and SASEGT. The V end lost 6 bases, the J end lost 7 bases, and 13 bases lay between the germline ends. The CDR3 covers 14 residues. Regarding this clone: Its specificity is not known.

This chain connects TRBV6-1 to TRBJ1-6; D uncertain. The sample consisted of CD4+ or CD8+ T cells sorted from blood, taken in a trial of the OX40 agonist ivuxolimab. This receptor was obtained from an adult with an advanced solid tumor such as melanoma, head and neck, liver or kidney cancer. The DNA of the CDR3 is TGTGCCAGCAGAGATGACCCGGCAAATTCACCCCTCCACTTT. Residues: CASRDDPANSPLHF.